The T cell receptor (beta chain) described here comes from a study of T cell responses to AZD1222 COVID-19 vaccine. Profiling relied on immunoSEQ multiplex PCR, and the TCRdb table lists in-frame clones only, not all of them. Here the sample spans about 120,000 clones, more than 85% being singletons. A note on this clone: The target antigen is unknown.

Study-level findings and limits: Clonal diversity was possibly underestimated, and the donors were mostly white British, with more females. Spike regions recognized by vaccine-associated CD4 TCRs spanned the protein, led by 160-218 and 743-854. The study sampled repertoires only after the peak T cell response. Reportedly, nearly half of unique spike TCRs recognized epitopes outside B.1.351/B.1.1.7 mutations.

This CDR3 has 16 amino acids. The junction had 7 bases not matched to a gene; V was cut back by 5 bases and J by 4 bases. Germline V gives CDR1 LGHDT, CDR2 YNNKEL (reference sequence). The chain joins TRBV3-1 (or the pseudogene TRBV3-2) to TRBJ2-1, with 11 bases matching TRBD2. The source is an adult who received the AZD1222 COVID-19 vaccine. The starting material was peripheral blood, obtained 28 days after the second AZD1222 dose. CDR3 DNA sequence: TGTGCCAGCAGCAACCTGCTAGCGGGGGGTTACAATGAGCAGTTCTTC. Amino acids: CASSNLLAGGYNEQFF.